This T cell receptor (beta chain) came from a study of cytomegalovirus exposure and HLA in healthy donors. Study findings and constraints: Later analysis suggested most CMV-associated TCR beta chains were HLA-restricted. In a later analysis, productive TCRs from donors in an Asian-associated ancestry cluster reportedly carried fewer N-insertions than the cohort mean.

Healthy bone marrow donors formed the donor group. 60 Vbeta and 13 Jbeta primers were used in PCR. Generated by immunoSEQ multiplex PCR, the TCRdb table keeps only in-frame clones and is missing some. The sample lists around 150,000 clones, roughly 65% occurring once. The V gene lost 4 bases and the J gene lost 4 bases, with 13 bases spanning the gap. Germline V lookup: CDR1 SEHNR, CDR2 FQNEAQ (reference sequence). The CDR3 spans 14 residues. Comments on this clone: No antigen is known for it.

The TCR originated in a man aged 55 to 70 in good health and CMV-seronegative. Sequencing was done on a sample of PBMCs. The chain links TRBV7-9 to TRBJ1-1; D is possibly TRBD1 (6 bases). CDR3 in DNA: TGTGCCAGCAGCTCCACCAGGGGTTTCACTGAAGCTTTCTTT. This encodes CASSSTRGFTEAFF.